Listed below are T cell receptor beta chains from one sample, sequenced in a study of cytomegalovirus exposure and HLA in healthy donors. TCRdb keeps only in-frame clones here, not all; method: immunoSEQ multiplex PCR. This sample has 100,000 to 150,000 clones, with approximately 85% found just once. Sequenced: PBMCs. The receptors here all came from a man in his late teens or twenties in good health and CMV-seronegative. Both conserved end residues are part of each CDR3. Fields, in order: clone size, J gene, D gene, V gene, CDR3 protein, CDR3 DNA. D genes are given only for firm matches. Clone size appears in some rows only: once, few, many, or a class for an expanded clone.

NA	TRBJ1-5	NA	TRBV10-3	CAIARDFNQPQHF	TGTGCCATCGCAAGGGACTTTAATCAGCCCCAGCATTTT
NA	TRBJ2-7	NA	TRBV29-1	CSVSKGHTYEQYF	TGCAGCGTCTCAAAGGGACATACCTACGAGCAGTACTTC
NA	TRBJ2-3	TRBD2	TRBV27	CASSLNSGSGGTQYF	TGTGCCAGCAGTTTAAATAGCGGGAGTGGGGGTACGCAGTATTTT
NA	TRBJ2-1	TRBD2	TRBV11-3	CASSSGGARSEQFF	TGTGCCAGCAGCTCCGGGGGGGCGAGAAGTGAGCAGTTCTTC
NA	TRBJ2-7	TRBD2	TRBV19	CASSPRLAGVYEQYF	TGTGCCAGTAGTCCGAGACTAGCGGGAGTTTACGAGCAGTACTTC
NA	TRBJ1-2	NA	TRBV5-4	CASSSTGQSVYGYTF	TGTGCCAGCAGCTCCACTGGACAGTCCGTCTATGGCTACACCTTC
NA	TRBJ1-2	TRBD1	TRBV18	CASSRQGAYGYTF	TGTGCCAGCTCACGACAGGGGGCCTATGGCTACACCTTC
NA	TRBJ1-4	TRBD1	TRBV10-3	CAISESLTGGNEKLFF	TGTGCCATCAGTGAGTCATTGACAGGGGGGAATGAAAAACTGTTTTTT
NA	TRBJ1-1	TRBD1	TRBV7-2	CASSSPPGQVNTEAFF	TGTGCCAGCAGCTCACCGCCGGGACAGGTGAACACTGAAGCTTTCTTT
once	TRBJ2-1	TRBD1	TRBV9	CASSAPGQGSYNEQFF	TGTGCCAGCAGCGCCCCCGGACAGGGGAGTTACAATGAGCAGTTCTTC
NA	TRBJ1-2	NA	TRBV5-4	CASSSPTGGFDYGYTF	TGTGCCAGCAGCTCCCCTACCGGGGGGTTCGACTATGGCTACACCTTC
few	TRBJ2-7	TRBD2	TRBV7-9	CASSLGLASGEQYF	TGTGCCAGCAGCTTAGGACTAGCGTCGGGCGAGCAGTACTTC
NA	TRBJ1-1	NA	TRBV6-1	CASSETPGETEAFF	TGTGCCAGCAGTGAGACCCCAGGCGAAACTGAAGCTTTCTTT
NA	TRBJ1-1	TRBD1	TRBV19	CASSIKTGALNTEAFF	TGTGCCAGTAGTATCAAGACAGGGGCCCTGAACACTGAAGCTTTCTTT
few	TRBJ2-3	NA	TRBV19	CASSINGADTQYF	TGTGCCAGTAGTATAAACGGGGCAGATACGCAGTATTTT
NA	TRBJ1-1	NA	TRBV14	CASSHSGTTTEAFF	TGTGCCAGCAGCCATAGCGGGACGACCACTGAAGCTTTCTTT
NA	TRBJ1-1	TRBD1	TRBV4-1	CASSQGTASGTEAFF	TGCGCCAGCAGCCAGGGGACAGCCTCCGGCACTGAAGCTTTCTTT
NA	TRBJ1-6	NA	TRBV6-5	CASSERANSPLHF	TGTGCCAGCAGCGAGAGGGCGAATTCACCCCTCCACTTT
NA	TRBJ2-6	TRBD1	TRBV7-9	CASSSGTGAYSGANVLTF	TGTGCCAGCAGCAGTGGGACAGGAGCCTACTCTGGGGCCAACGTCCTGACTTTC
NA	TRBJ2-3	NA	TRBV7-9	CASSFDGAPDTQYF	TGTGCCAGCAGCTTTGATGGGGCGCCGGATACGCAGTATTTT
NA	TRBJ2-7	NA	TRBV11-2	CASSPPSYEQYF	TGTGCCAGCAGCCCCCCGAGCTACGAGCAGTACTTC
NA	TRBJ2-2	TRBD1	TRBV10-3	CAIRPGTGEVTGELFF	TGTGCCATCAGGCCCGGGACAGGGGAAGTGACCGGGGAGCTGTTTTTT
NA	TRBJ1-5	NA	TRBV7-2	CASSLAWGAGAQPQHF	TGTGCCAGCAGCTTAGCCTGGGGCGCAGGGGCTCAGCCCCAGCATTTT
NA	TRBJ2-1	TRBD2	TRBV30	CAWSLSGGTLVGEQFF	TGTGCCTGGAGCCTTAGCGGGGGGACTCTTGTTGGTGAGCAGTTCTTC
NA	TRBJ1-1	NA	TRBV9	CASSLNTEAFF	TGTGCCAGCAGCCTCAACACTGAAGCTTTCTTT
NA	TRBJ2-2	TRBD2	TRBV5-1	CASSLTSGTTGELFF	TGCGCCAGCAGCTTGACTAGCGGGACCACCGGGGAGCTGTTTTTT
NA	TRBJ1-1	NA	TRBV29-1	CSVEFGSGENEAFF	TGCAGCGTTGAATTCGGGTCAGGGGAGAATGAAGCTTTCTTT
NA	TRBJ1-2	TRBD1	TRBV5-6	CASSMTGSYGYTF	TGTGCCAGCAGCATGACAGGGAGCTATGGCTACACCTTC
medium-sized	TRBJ2-3	NA	TRBV6-4	CASSDDQGSTDTQYF	TGTGCCAGCAGTGACGATCAGGGGAGCACAGATACGCAGTATTTT
NA	TRBJ2-7	NA	TRBV5-4	CASREQGEVGEQYF	TGTGCCAGCAGGGAACAGGGAGAGGTGGGGGAGCAGTACTTC
once	TRBJ1-2	NA	TRBV6-1	CASSSPPGYGYTF	TGTGCCAGCAGTTCCCCCCCCGGCTATGGCTACACCTTC
NA	TRBJ1-2	TRBD1	TRBV6-5	CASSYQSGTGAYGYTF	TGTGCCAGCAGTTACCAATCCGGGACAGGGGCCTATGGCTACACCTTC